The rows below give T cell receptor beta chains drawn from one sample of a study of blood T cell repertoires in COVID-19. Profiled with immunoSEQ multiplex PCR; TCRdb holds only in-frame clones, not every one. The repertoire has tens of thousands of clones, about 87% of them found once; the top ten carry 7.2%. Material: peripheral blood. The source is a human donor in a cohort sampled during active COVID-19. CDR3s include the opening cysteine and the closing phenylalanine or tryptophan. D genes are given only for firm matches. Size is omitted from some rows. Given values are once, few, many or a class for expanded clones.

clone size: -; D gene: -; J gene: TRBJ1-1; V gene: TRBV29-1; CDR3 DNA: TGCAGCGTTTCTGGGAGCACTGAAGCTTTCTTT; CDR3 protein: CSVSGSTEAFF
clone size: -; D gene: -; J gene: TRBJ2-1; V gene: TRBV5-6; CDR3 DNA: TGTGCCAGCAGCTTATCCCTTACCTACAATGAGCAGTTCTTC; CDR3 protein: CASSLSLTYNEQFF
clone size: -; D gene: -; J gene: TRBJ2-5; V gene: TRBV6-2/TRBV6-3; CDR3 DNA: TGTGCCAGCAGCCGTACGACAGGGAGGGAGACCCAGTACTTC; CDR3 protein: CASSRTTGRETQYF
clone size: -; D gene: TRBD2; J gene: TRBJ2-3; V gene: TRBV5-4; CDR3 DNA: TGTGCCAGCAGCTTTCGGCTAGCGGGTCGTTTAGATACGCAGTATTTT; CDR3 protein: CASSFRLAGRLDTQYF
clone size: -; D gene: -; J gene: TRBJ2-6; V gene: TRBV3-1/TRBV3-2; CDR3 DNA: TGTGCCAGCAGCCAGGGTAGCGGAGGCTCTGGGGCCAACGTCCTGACTTTC; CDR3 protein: CASSQGSGGSGANVLTF
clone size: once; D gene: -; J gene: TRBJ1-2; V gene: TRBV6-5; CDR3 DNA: TGTGCCAGCAGTCTTCGAGGGCGTGGCTACACCTTC; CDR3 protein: CASSLRGRGYTF
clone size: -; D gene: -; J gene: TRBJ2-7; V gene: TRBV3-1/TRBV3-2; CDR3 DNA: TGTGCCAGCAGCCAAGAACATAGGCAGGCGAACTACGAGCAGTACTTC; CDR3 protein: CASSQEHRQANYEQYF
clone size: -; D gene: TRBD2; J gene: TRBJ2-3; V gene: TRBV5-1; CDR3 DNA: TGCGCCAGCAGCCGCAGACTAGCGGGGCCCACAGATACGCAGTATTTT; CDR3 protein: CASSRRLAGPTDTQYF
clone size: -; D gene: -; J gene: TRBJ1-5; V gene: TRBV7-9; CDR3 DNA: TGTGCCAGCAGCTTAGCGGCAGGGCCTAGCAATCAGCCCCAGCATTTT; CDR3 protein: CASSLAAGPSNQPQHF
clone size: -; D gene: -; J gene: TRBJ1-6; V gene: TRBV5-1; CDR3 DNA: TGCGCCAGCAGCTTGGATGGGGCGTCGGCTTATAATTCACCCCTCCACTTT; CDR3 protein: CASSLDGASAYNSPLHF
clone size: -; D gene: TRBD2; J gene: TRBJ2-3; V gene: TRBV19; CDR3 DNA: TGTGCCAGTAGCACCGGGACTAGCATTCTTGATACGCAGTATTTT; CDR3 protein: CASSTGTSILDTQYF
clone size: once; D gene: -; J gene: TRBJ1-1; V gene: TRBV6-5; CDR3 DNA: TGTGCCAGCAGTCCCCGGGGGAACACTGAAGCTTTCTTT; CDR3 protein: CASSPRGNTEAFF
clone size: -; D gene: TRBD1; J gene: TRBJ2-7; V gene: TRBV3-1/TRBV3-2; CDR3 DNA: TGTGCCAGCAGCCCGGTAACAGGGGGTTTCTCCTACGAGCAGTACTTC; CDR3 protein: CASSPVTGGFSYEQYF
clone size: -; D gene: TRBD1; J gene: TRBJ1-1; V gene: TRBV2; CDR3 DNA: TGTGCCAGCAAAAGGACAGGGGACAACACTGAAGCTTTCTTT; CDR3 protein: CASKRTGDNTEAFF
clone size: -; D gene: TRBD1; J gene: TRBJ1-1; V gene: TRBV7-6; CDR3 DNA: TGTGCCAGCAGCTCCGGGACAGCCGGGCGCAGTGAAGCTTTCTTT; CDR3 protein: CASSSGTAGRSEAFF
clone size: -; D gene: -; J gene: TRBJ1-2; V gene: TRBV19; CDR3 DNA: TGTGCCAGTAGTATCGCCGGACACACTTATGGCTACACCTTC; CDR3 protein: CASSIAGHTYGYTF
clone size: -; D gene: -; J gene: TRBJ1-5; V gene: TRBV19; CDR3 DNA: TGTGCCAGCGCAGACTCGGATCAGCCCCAGCATTTT; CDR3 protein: CASADSDQPQHF
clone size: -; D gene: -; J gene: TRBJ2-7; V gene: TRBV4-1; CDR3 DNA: TGCGCCAGCAGCCGACGGGCGGTTTGGGACACCGAACCCTACGAGCAGTACTTC; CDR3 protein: CASSRRAVWDTEPYEQYF
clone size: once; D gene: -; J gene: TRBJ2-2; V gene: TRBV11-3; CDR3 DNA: TGTGCCAGCAGCTTAGAGGCACAGGGGAGGACTTACACCGGGGAGCTGTTTTTT; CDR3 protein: CASSLEAQGRTYTGELFF
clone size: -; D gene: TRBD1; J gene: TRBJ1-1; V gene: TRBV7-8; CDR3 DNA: TGTGCCAGCAGCCAAGGGACAGCTGAAGCTTTCTTT; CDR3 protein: CASSQGTAEAFF
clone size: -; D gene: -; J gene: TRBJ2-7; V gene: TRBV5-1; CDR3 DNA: TGCGCCAGCAGCTCCTACACAGGGCCCACCTACGAGCAGTACTTC; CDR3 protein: CASSSYTGPTYEQYF
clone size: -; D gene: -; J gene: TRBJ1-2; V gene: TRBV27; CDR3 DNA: TGTGCCAGCAGCCCCGAGCACGCTAACTATGGCTACACCTTC; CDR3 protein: CASSPEHANYGYTF
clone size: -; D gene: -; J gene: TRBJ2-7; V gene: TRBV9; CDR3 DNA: TGTGCCAGCAGCGTATCCCAAGGGAGCTACGAGCAGTACTTC; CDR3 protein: CASSVSQGSYEQYF
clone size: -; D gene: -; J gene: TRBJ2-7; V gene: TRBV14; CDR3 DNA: TGTGCCAGCAGCAAGGGGGTGGAGCAGTACTTC; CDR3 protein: CASSKGVEQYF
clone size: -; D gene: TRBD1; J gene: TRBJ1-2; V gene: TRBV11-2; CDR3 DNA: TGTGCCAGCAGCGTATCCGGGACAGGGATCTATGGCTACACCTTC; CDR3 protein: CASSVSGTGIYGYTF
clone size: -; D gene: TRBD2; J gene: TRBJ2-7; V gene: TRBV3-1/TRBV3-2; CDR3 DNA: TGTGCCAGCAGCCAAGAGGTCAGACTAGCGAGTTACGAGCAGTACTTC; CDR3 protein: CASSQEVRLASYEQYF
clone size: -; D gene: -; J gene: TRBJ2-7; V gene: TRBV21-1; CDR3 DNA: TGTGCCAGCAGCAATATCCGGGGGGAAGCGGGGTTTAGCTACGAGCAGTACTTC; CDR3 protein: CASSNIRGEAGFSYEQYF
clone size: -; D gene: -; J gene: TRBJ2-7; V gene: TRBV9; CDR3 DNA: TGTGCCAGCAGCGTAGCCTTCTCGGAGGGGCCTCTCTTCTACGAGCAGTACTTC; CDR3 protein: CASSVAFSEGPLFYEQYF
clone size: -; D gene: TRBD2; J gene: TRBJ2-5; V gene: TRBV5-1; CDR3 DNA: TGCGCCAGCAGCACCAATAGCGGGAGTGGTGAGACCCAGTACTTC; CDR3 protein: CASSTNSGSGETQYF